This T cell receptor (beta chain) was identified during a study of human T cells and chemical hapten exposure. Whole-study results and caveats: The count of PT1 expanded TCRs correlated positively with patch test score.

Concerning this clonotype: Antigen unknown.

This CDR3 spans 15 amino acids. With 0 bases removed from V and 0 bases from J, the gap between germline ends came to 5 bases. Germline-derived CDR1 and CDR2 are MNHEY and SMNVEV (reference sequence). One entry per CDR3 protein, called by TCRdb with MiXCR from the RACE reads. Of around 350,000 distinct CDR3 sequences in the sample, around 5.5% are singletons; the top ten hold around 8%. Stated time point: pre-sensitization, week 0. Treatment of the sample: therapeutic diphenylcyclopropenone sensitization with weekly scalp DPC. V gene TRBV27 combines with J gene TRBJ1-4; no firm D call. The source is a woman younger than 35 with alopecia areata. Some clones in this sample may be carry-over from other donors' samples. Sequenced here: whole blood, sampled in connection with sensitization to the hapten diphenylcyclopropenone (DPC). DNA for the CDR3: TGTGCCAGCAGTTTATCGTCTTCAACTAATGAAAAACTGTTTTTT. It encodes CASSLSSSTNEKLFF.